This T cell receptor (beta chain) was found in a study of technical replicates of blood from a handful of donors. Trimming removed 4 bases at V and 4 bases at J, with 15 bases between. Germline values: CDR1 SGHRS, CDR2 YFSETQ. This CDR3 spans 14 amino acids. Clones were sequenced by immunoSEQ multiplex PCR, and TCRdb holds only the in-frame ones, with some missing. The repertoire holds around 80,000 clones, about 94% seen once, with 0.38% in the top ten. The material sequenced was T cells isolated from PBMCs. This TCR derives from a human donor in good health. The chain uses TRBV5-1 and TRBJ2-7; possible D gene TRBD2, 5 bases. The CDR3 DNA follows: TGCGCCAGCAGCGCCACTAGGAATATATACGAGCAGTACTTC. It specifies CASSATRNIYEQYF. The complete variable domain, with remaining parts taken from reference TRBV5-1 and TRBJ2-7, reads KAGVTQTPRYLIKTRGQQVTLSCSPISGHRSVSWYQQTPGQGLQFLFEYFSETQRNKGNFPGRFSGRQFSNSRSEMNVSTLELGDSALYLCASSATRNIYEQYFGPGTRLTVT.